One and the same sample provided the 23 T cell receptor beta chains below, sequenced in a study of T cell repertoires in cytomegalovirus infection. No cognate antigen is known for these TCRs. Each CDR3 protein is one row after TCRdb ran MiXCR on the reads. The repertoire holds around 750,000 distinct CDR3 sequences, roughly 33% seen once, with over 10% in the top ten. The sequences come from cultured CD8+ T cells from PBMCs, collected from culture after CMV antigen stimulation. The source of these receptors is a human donor in good health (CMV status not recorded). Some clones in this sample may be carry-over from other donors' samples.

This clonotype was recorded at least ten times. The gene calls are TRBV7-2 and TRBJ1-2; a possible D gene is TRBD1 (6 bases). This CDR3 is 17 amino acids long. Germline-derived CDR1 and CDR2 are SGHTA and FQGNSA. The V gene lost 5 bases and the J gene lost 0 bases, with 19 bases spanning the gap. CDR3 bases: TGTGCCAGCAGCAAATACCCCCGGGACATAGCTAACTATGGCTACACCTTC. This codes for CASSKYPRDIANYGYTF.

The V gene is TRBV4-1, the J gene TRBJ2-2; tentatively, D is TRBD1 (6 bases). The germline V gene encodes CDR1 MGHRA and CDR2 YSYEKL. CDR3 length: 18 residues. Trimming stripped 4 bases from V and 6 bases from J, with 24 bases between. The CDR3 loop is CASSRQPTGTFSAGELFF. The CDR3 DNA follows: TGCGCCAGCAGCCGCCAACCAACCGGGACATTTAGCGCCGGGGAGCTGTTTTTT.

This clonotype was seen ten or more times. This chain connects TRBV7-8 to TRBJ1-6, with TRBD1 as a possible D gene (5 bases). The germline V and J ends were trimmed by 5 bases and 12 bases, with 11 bases remaining between them. CDR3 length equals 12 residues. The germline V gene has CDR1 SGHVS and CDR2 FQNEAQ. The CDR3, as DNA: TGTGCCAGCAGCCCGCGGGGCGGACCCCTCCACTTT. Translated: CASSPRGGPLHF. Complete variable domain (other parts from reference TRBV7-8 and TRBJ1-6): GAGVSQSPRYKVAKRGQDVALRCDPISGHVSLFWYQQALGQGPEFLTYFQNEAQLDKSGLPSDRFFAERPEGSVSTLKIQRTQQEDSAVYLCASSPRGGPLHFGNGTRLTVT.

A remark on this clonotype: This sequence may be a read error, since a much larger clone differs from it by one base. This chain uses TRBV7-8 with TRBJ1-5; unclear D gene. In germline, CDR1 is SGHVS, CDR2 FQNEAQ. The CDR3 covers 17 residues. The CDR3 sequence: CANSLAGLDPSNQPQHF. The CDR3, as DNA: TGTGCCAACAGCTTAGCCGGGCTGGACCCTAGCAATCAGCCCCAGCATTTT.

This clonotype was detected a few times. The chain joins TRBV7-9 to TRBJ1-5; tentatively, D is TRBD1 (5 bases). This CDR3 spans 15 amino acids. Germline CDR1 is SEHNR and CDR2 is FQNEAQ (reference sequence). Trimming pared 1 base from V and 3 bases from J, leaving 10 bases between. This chain's CDR3 is CASSLGPGLNQPQHF. The CDR3 bases are TGTGCCAGCAGCTTAGGGCCAGGGCTCAATCAGCCCCAGCATTTT.

In its sample, this clonotype was seen a few times. The V call is TRBV24-1, the J call TRBJ2-3, with TRBD1 as a possible D gene (6 bases). There are 16 residues in the CDR3. The V end lost 4 bases, the J end lost 2 bases, and 15 bases lay between the germline ends. From germline, CDR1 is KGHDR and CDR2 SFDVKD. This CDR3 reads CATSEFQGTPTDTQYF. As DNA, the CDR3 is TGTGCCACCAGTGAATTCCAGGGGACACCCACAGATACGCAGTATTTT.

V usage is TRBV7-6 and J usage is TRBJ2-5; no definite D call. This CDR3 has 15 amino acids. The ends were cut back, 5 bases at V and 2 bases at J, with 15 bases in the middle. Germline assignment: CDR1 SGHVS and CDR2 FNYEAQ. The CDR3 protein is CASSPTPDKQETQYF. The CDR3 region has the DNA TGTGCCAGCAGCCCCACTCCTGATAAACAAGAGACCCAGTACTTC.

The CDR3 protein is CSAPFRSLYPDNYGYTF. CDR3 DNA sequence: TGCAGTGCTCCATTCAGGAGCCTCTACCCGGATAACTATGGCTACACCTTC. The chain recombines TRBV20-1 with TRBJ1-2; D not resolved. Trimming removed 5 bases at V and 1 base at J, with 23 bases between. Per germline, CDR1 DFQATT and CDR2 SNEGSKA (reference sequence). The CDR3 consists of 17 residues.

Concerning this clonotype: This clone may be a read error of a much larger clone one base away. This chain connects TRBV7-2 to TRBJ2-5; D unresolved. The CDR3 is 15 residues long. The germline V gene has CDR1 SGHTA and CDR2 FQGNSA. Trimming shortened V by 5 bases and J by 7 bases, and 20 bases separated the two germline ends. The CDR3 spells CASSGSRANDGTQYF. The CDR3 DNA sequence: TGTGCCAGCAGCGGCAGCCGGGCTAATGATGGGACCCAGTACTTC.

This chain connects TRBV6-2 or TRBV6-3 to TRBJ2-1; no clear D gene. The CDR3 contains 14 residues. Per germline, CDR1 MNHEY and CDR2 SVGEGT. The ends were cut back, 0 bases at V and 9 bases at J, with 12 bases in the middle. The CDR3 loop is CASSYSITLAEQFF. In DNA form, the CDR3 reads TGTGCCAGCAGTTACTCGATTACCCTTGCTGAGCAGTTCTTC.

Regarding this clonotype: An end of the junction differs from the germline gene, which may be a read error. The CDR3 is CANSLLWGATGELFF. The CDR3 nucleotides are TGTGCCAACAGCCTCCTATGGGGGGCGACCGGGGAGCTGTTTTTT. The V and J genes are TRBV7-2 and TRBJ2-2, with D perhaps matching TRBD1 or TRBD2 (6 bases each). Looked up from germline, CDR1 is SGHTA and CDR2 is FQGNSA. This CDR3 contains 15 residues.

Turning to this clonotype: One end of the junction fails to match germline, which may point to a read error. V usage is TRBV29-1 and J usage is TRBJ1-1, with TRBD1 identical over 9 bases. This CDR3 is built from 12 residues. The germline gives CDR1 SQVTM, CDR2 ANQGSEA. The CDR3 reads CSGTGGYTEAFF. The CDR3 bases are TGCAGCGGAACAGGGGGCTACACTGAAGCTTTCTTC.

The rearrangement uses TRBV7-3 and TRBJ2-7; D is ambiguous. There are 14 residues in the CDR3. Germline assignment: CDR1 SGHTA and CDR2 FQGTGA. Trimming shortened V by 9 bases and J by 0 bases, and 15 bases separated the two germline ends. The chain's CDR3 is CASASSLNSYEQYF. CDR3 nucleotide sequence: TGTGCCAGTGCGTCGTCATTAAACTCCTACGAGCAGTACTTC.

The table lists this clonotype with a count of one. One end of the junction is discordant with germline, which a read error may explain. This chain joins TRBV19 and TRBJ1-1; D gene unclear. The CDR3 is 15 residues long. The germline V gene encodes CDR1 LNHDA and CDR2 SQIVND (reference sequence). The DNA for the CDR3 is TGTGCCAGTAGCCTCCCCCGTGATAGGGTATTACAAATTGCCTTT. It translates to CASSLPRDRVLQIAF.

This clonotype has just a few counts. J is TRBJ2-1 and V is TRBV7-3, with 8 bases that match TRBD1. V trimming: 3 bases; J trimming: 8 bases; junction bases outside the gene matches: 3. Germline CDR1 and CDR2: SGHTA and FQGTGA. The CDR3 has 13 amino acids. The CDR3 region is CASSFQGADEQFF. In DNA form, the CDR3 reads TGTGCCAGCAGCTTTCAGGGGGCAGATGAGCAGTTCTTC.

The V call is TRBV28, the J call TRBJ1-5; D unresolved. CDR3 length: 16 residues. V gave up 4 bases and J gave up 0 bases, with 13 bases separating them. Germline-derived CDR1 and CDR2 are MDHEN and SYDVKM. For the CDR3, the DNA is TGTGCCAGCAGTTCGCCCGTGGCCTATAGCAATCAGCCCCAGCATTTT. Translated: CASSSPVAYSNQPQHF.

A remark on this clonotype: Given a much more abundant clone one base away, this may be a read error. V usage is TRBV10-3 and J usage is TRBJ2-5; the D call may be TRBD1 or TRBD2 (5 bases each). Germline CDR1 and CDR2: ENHRY and SYGVKD. The CDR3 runs 13 residues. DNA of the CDR3: TGTGCCAGCAGTGGGGGAGAGCAAGAGACCCAGTACTTC. It specifies CASSGGEQETQYF.

CDR3 region: CASSLEQPKDYGYTF. DNA for the CDR3: TGCGCCAGCAGCTTGGAACAGCCGAAGGACTATGGCTACACCTTC. V gene TRBV5-1 combines with J gene TRBJ1-2; no definite D call. Per the germline V gene, CDR1 is SGHRS and CDR2 is YFSETQ. CDR3 length: 15 amino acids. Between the trimmed V and J ends, which lost 0 bases and 3 bases, there was a span of 12 bases.

This chain uses TRBV6-2 or TRBV6-3 with TRBJ2-6; D gene ambiguous. This CDR3 spans 16 amino acids. Trimming shortened V by 2 bases and J by 1 base, and 9 bases separated the two germline ends. CDR1 is MNHEY, CDR2 SVGEGT, per germline. The CDR3 DNA reads TGTGCCAGCAGTTACGATTGGATATCTGGGGCCAACGTCCTGACTTTC. Residues: CASSYDWISGANVLTF.

The chain recombines TRBV6-5 with TRBJ1-1; D is unclear. Deletions cut 6 bases from V and 1 base from J, with 15 bases between. Looked up from germline, CDR1 is MNHEY and CDR2 is SVGAGI. This CDR3 has 15 residues. CDR3: CASRIVGRANTEAFF. The CDR3 DNA follows: TGTGCCAGCAGAATCGTAGGGCGGGCGAACACTGAAGCTTTCTTT.

This sequence joins TRBV6-2 or TRBV6-3 and TRBJ2-2, with 11 bases lining up with TRBD2. Germline CDR1 and CDR2: MNHEY and SVGEGT. The CDR3 loop spans 19 amino acids. V lost 2 bases, J lost 0 bases, and 8 bases stayed unmatched. This CDR3 reads CASSYLSLAGAPNTGELFF. The CDR3 bases are TGTGCCAGCAGTTACCTCTCACTAGCGGGGGCTCCGAACACCGGGGAGCTGTTTTTT.

The chain employs TRBV25-1 and TRBJ2-5; D might be TRBD1 or TRBD2, each matching 5 bases. In germline, CDR1 is MGHDK, CDR2 SYGVNS. There are 14 residues in the CDR3. V was pared by 3 bases and J by 5 bases, with 13 bases between. The CDR3: CASSERPGHETQYF. The CDR3 bases are TGTGCCAGCAGTGAGCGTCCGGGGCACGAGACCCAGTACTTC.

The chain employs TRBV2 and TRBJ2-1; D is ambiguous. The CDR3 loop spans 11 amino acids. Germline V lookup: CDR1 SNHLY, CDR2 FYNNEI. Trimming removed 3 bases at V and 9 bases at J, with 6 bases between. DNA of the CDR3: TGTGCCAGCAGTGAGGGCGTTGAGCAGTTCTTC. It yields the protein CASSEGVEQFF.